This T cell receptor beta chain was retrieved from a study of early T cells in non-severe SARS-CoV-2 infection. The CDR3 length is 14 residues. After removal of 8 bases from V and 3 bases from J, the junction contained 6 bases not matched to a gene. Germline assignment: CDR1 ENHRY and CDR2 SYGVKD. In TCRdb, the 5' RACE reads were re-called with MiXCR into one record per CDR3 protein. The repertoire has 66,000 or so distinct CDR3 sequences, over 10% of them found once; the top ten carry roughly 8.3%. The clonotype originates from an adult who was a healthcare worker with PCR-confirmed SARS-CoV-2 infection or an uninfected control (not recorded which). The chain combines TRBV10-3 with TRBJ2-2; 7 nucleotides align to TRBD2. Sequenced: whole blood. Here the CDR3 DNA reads TGTGCCATCGGGAGGGGATCGGACACCGGGGAGCTGTTTTTT. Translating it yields CAIGRGSDTGELFF.